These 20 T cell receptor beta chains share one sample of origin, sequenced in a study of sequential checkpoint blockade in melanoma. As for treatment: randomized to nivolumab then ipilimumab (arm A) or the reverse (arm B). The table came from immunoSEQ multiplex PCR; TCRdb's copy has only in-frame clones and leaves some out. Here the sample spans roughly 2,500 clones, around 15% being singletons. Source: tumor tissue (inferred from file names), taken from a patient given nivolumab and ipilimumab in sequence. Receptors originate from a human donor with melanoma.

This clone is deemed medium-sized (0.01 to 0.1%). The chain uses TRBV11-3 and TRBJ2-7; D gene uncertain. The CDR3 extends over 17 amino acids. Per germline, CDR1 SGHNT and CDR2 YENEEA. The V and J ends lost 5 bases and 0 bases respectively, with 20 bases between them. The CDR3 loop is CASSVPVGKPSSYEQYF. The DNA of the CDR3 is TGTGCCAGCAGCGTCCCCGTGGGTAAACCCAGCTCCTACGAGCAGTACTTC.

CDR3 residues: CASGFLGSWGSGTGELFF. The CDR3 nucleotides are TGTGCTAGTGGTTTCCTCGGAAGTTGGGGTTCGGGCACCGGGGAGCTGTTTTTT. This chain joins TRBV12-5 and TRBJ2-2; D is ambiguous. This CDR3 spans 18 amino acids. Trimming left V 3 bases short and J 4 bases short, with 21 bases between. CDR1 LGHNT and CDR2 FRNRAP come from the germline V gene.

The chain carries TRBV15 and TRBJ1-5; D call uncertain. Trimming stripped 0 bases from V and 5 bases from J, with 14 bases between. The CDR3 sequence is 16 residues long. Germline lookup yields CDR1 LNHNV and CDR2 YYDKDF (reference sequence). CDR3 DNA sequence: TGTGCCACCAGCAGAGATAAGAGGCCAGTCCATCAGCCCCAGCATTTT. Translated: CATSRDKRPVHQPQHF.

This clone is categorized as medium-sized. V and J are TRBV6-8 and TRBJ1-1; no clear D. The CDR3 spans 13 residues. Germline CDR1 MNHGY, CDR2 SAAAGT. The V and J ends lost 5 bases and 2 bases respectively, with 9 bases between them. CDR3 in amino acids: CASSARVNTEAFF. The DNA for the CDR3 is TGTGCCAGCAGTGCCCGGGTCAACACTGAAGCTTTCTTT.

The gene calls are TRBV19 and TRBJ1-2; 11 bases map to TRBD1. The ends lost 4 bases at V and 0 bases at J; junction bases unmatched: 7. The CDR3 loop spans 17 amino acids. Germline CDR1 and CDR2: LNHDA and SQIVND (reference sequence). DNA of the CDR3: TGTGCCAGTAGTACCCTAGGACAGGGGGCGCCTAACTATGGCTACACCTTC. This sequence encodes CASSTLGQGAPNYGYTF. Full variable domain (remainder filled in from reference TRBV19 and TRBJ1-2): DGGITQSPKYLFRKEGQNVTLSCEQNLNHDAMYWYRQDPGQGLRLIYYSQIVNDFQKGDIAEGYSVSREKKESFPLTVTSAQKNPTAFYLCASSTLGQGAPNYGYTFGSGTRLTVV.

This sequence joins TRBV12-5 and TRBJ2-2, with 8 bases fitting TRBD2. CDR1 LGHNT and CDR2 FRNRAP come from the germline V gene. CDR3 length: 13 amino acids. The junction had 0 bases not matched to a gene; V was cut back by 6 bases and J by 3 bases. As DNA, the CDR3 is TGTGCTAGTGGGCGGGGGGACACCGGGGAGCTGTTTTTT. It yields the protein CASGRGDTGELFF.

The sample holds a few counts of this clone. Written as DNA, the CDR3 is TGTGCCAGTAGTTTGGACGGGTTTCTCTCTGGAAACACCATATATTTT. Translating it yields CASSLDGFLSGNTIYF. The rearrangement joins TRBV19 to TRBJ1-3; D gene unclear. The CDR3 sequence is 16 residues long. V lost 5 bases, J lost 0 bases, and 14 bases lay in between. Germline V CDR1 and CDR2: LNHDA, SQIVND (reference sequence).

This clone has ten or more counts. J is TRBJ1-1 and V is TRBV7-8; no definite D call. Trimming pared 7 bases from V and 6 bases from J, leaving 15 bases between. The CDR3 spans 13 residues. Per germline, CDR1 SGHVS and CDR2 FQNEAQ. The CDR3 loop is CASTPNGVSEAFF. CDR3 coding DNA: TGTGCCAGCACCCCGAACGGGGTCTCTGAAGCTTTCTTT. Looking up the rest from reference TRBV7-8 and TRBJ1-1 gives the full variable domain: GAGVSQSPRYKVAKRGQDVALRCDPISGHVSLFWYQQALGQGPEFLTYFQNEAQLDKSGLPSDRFFAERPEGSVSTLKIQRTQQEDSAVYLCASTPNGVSEAFFGQGTRLTVV.

The CDR3 loop is CASSLGGRTYTEAFF. For the CDR3, the DNA is TGCGCCAGCAGCTTGGGCGGTCGGACGTACACTGAAGCTTTCTTT. This chain joins TRBV5-1 and TRBJ1-1; no reliable D call. Trimming left V 0 bases short and J 3 bases short, with 12 bases between. Germline V gene lookup returns CDR1 SGHRS and CDR2 YFSETQ. There are 15 residues in the CDR3.

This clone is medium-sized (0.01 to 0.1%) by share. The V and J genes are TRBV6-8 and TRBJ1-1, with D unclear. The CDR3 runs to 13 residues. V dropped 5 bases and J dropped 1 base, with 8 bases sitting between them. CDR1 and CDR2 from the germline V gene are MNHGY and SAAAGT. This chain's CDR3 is CASSVWGNTEAFF. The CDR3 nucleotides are TGTGCCAGCAGTGTATGGGGGAACACTGAAGCTTTCTTT.

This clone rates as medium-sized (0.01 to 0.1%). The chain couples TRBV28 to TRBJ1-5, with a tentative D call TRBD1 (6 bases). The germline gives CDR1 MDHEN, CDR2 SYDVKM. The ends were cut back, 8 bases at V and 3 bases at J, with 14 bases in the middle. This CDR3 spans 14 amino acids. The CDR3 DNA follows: TGTGCCAGCGAGCAGGGGACGTTCAATCAGCCCCAGCATTTT. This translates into CASEQGTFNQPQHF.

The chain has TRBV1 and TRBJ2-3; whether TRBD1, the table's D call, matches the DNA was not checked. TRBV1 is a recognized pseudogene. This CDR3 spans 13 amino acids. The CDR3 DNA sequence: TGCGCCAGCAGCCGACAGGGGGCAGATACGCAGTATTTT. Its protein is CASSRQGADTQYF.

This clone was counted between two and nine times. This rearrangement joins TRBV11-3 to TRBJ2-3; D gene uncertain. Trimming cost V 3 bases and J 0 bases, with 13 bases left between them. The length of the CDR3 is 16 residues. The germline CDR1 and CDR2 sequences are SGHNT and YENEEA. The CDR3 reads CASSLGVFASTDTQYF. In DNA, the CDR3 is TGTGCCAGCAGCTTGGGCGTGTTTGCTAGCACAGATACGCAGTATTTT.

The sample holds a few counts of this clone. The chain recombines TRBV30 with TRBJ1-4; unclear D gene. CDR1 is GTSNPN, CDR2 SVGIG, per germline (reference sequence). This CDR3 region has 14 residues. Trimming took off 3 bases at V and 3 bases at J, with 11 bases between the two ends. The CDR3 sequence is CAWREDWANEKLFF. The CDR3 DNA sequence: TGTGCCTGGAGGGAGGATTGGGCTAATGAAAAACTGTTTTTT.

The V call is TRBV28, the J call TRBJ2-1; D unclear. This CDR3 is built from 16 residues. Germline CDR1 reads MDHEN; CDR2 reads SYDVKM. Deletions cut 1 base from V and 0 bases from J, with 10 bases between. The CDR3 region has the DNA TGTGCCAGCAGTTTATCATCCGCCAGCTCCTACAATGAGCAGTTCTTC. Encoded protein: CASSLSSASSYNEQFF.

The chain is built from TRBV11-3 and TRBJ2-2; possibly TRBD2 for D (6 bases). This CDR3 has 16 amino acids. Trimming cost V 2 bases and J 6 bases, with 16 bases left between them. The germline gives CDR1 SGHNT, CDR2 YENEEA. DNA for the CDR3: TGTGCCAGCAGCTTAAACCGTCCGGGAGTGGCCGGGGAGCTGTTTTTT. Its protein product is CASSLNRPGVAGELFF.

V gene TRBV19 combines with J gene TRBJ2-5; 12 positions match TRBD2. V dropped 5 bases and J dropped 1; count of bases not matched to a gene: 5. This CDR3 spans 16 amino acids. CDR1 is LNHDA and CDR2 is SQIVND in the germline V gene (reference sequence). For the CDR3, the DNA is TGTGCCAGTAGTCTCCCGACTAGCGGGAGCCAAGAGACCCAGTACTTC. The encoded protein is CASSLPTSGSQETQYF.

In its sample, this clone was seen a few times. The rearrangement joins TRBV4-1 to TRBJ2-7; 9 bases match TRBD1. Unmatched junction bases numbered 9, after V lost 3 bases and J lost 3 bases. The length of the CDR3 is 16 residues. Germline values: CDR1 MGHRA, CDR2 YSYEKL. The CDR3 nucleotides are TGCGCCAGCAGCCAGGGGGCGGGACAGGGCCTCTACGAGCAGTACTTC. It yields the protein CASSQGAGQGLYEQYF.

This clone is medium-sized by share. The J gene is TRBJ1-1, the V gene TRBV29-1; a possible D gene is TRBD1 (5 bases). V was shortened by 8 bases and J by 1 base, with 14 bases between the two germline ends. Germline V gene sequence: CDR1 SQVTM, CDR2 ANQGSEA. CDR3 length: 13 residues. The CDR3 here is CSLTWGSNTEAFF. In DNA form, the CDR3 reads TGCAGCCTAACCTGGGGCTCGAACACTGAAGCTTTCTTT.

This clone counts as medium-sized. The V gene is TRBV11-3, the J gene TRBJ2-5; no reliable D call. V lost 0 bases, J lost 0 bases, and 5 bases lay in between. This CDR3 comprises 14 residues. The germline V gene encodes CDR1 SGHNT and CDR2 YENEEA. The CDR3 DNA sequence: TGTGCCAGCAGCTTAGACAGCAACCAAGAGACCCAGTACTTC. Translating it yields CASSLDSNQETQYF.